Shown below are 15 T cell receptor beta chains from a single sample sequenced in a study of post-analysis software for immune sequencing data. Study results and caveats: Several TRBV segments, TRBV5-6, TRBV5-1 and TRBV20-1 among them, were found more frequent in patients than controls.

Their antigen targets remain unknown. Tagging with unique molecular identifiers was a feature of the TCR beta cDNA libraries. TCRdb re-called the PCR reads with MiXCR, one entry per CDR3 protein. The sample has approximately 400,000 distinct CDR3 sequences, less than 40% seen once. Input material: blood. The receptors were sampled from a girl aged 10 to 17 with multiple sclerosis.

This clonotype was detected ten times or more. The rearrangement joins TRBV29-1 to TRBJ2-3; a weak D match, TRBD1 (6 bases). Between the trimmed V and J ends, which lost 3 bases and 8 bases, there was a span of 12 bases. CDR3 size: 12 residues. The V gene's germline CDR1 is SQVTM and CDR2 ANQGSEA. As DNA, the CDR3 is TGCAGCGTTGACACATCAGGGGTTACGCAGTATTTT. It translates to CSVDTSGVTQYF.

The chain uses TRBV11-1 and TRBJ2-7; 8 bases map to TRBD1. Germline values: CDR1 SGHAT, CDR2 FQDESV (reference sequence). The CDR3 extends over 15 amino acids. The trim removed 2 bases at V and 4 bases at J, leaving 7 bases unmatched. CDR3 nucleotide sequence: TGTGCCAGCAGCTTACAGGGGGCGTTTGGATACGAGCAGTACTTC. Amino acids: CASSLQGAFGYEQYF.

The genes are TRBV5-1 and TRBJ2-1; 7 bases agree with TRBD2. V gave up 7 bases and J gave up 4 bases; unmatched junction bases: 5. Germline CDR1 SGHRS, CDR2 YFSETQ. The CDR3 length is 13 residues. The CDR3 nucleotides read TGCGCCAGCGGTGGGGGGGAGTACAATGAGCAGTTCTTC. Translated: CASGGGEYNEQFF.

The chain is built from TRBV4-2 and TRBJ2-3; no firm D call. CDR1 and CDR2 from the germline V gene are LGHNA and YNFKEQ. The CDR3 totals 15 residues. Deletions cut 5 bases from V and 2 bases from J, with 14 bases between. CDR3 loop: CASSSRTADTDTQYF. In nucleotides, the CDR3 is TGTGCCAGCAGCTCTCGGACCGCGGACACAGATACGCAGTATTTT.

This clonotype showed up just a few times. This chain connects TRBV20-1 to TRBJ1-2; TRBD1 agrees at 7 bases. The CDR3 is 13 residues long. Germline lookup yields CDR1 DFQATT and CDR2 SNEGSKA (reference sequence). V was pared by 6 bases and J by 3 bases, with 7 bases of the junction left unmatched. The CDR3 sequence is CSAFGQDDYGYTF. In nucleotides, the CDR3 is TGCAGTGCGTTTGGACAGGACGACTATGGCTACACCTTC.

The rearrangement joins TRBV14 to TRBJ2-7, with D unclear. The germline V and J ends were trimmed by 1 base and 2 bases, with 15 bases remaining between them. The germline V gene encodes CDR1 SGHDN and CDR2 FVKESK. The CDR3 sequence is 16 residues long. The CDR3 protein is CASSQGRISAAYEQYF. Written as DNA, the CDR3 is TGTGCCAGCAGCCAAGGGCGGATCTCCGCCGCCTACGAGCAGTACTTC. The full variable domain, completed using reference TRBV14 and TRBJ2-7, is EAGVTQFPSHSVIEKGQTVTLRCDPISGHDNLYWYRRVMGKEIKFLLHFVKESKQDESGMPNNRFLAERTGGTYSTLKVQPAELEDSGVYFCASSQGRISAAYEQYFGPGTRLTVT.

The chain is built from TRBV10-3 and TRBJ2-1; no clear D. Trimming cost V 4 bases and J 0 bases, with 16 bases left between them. Per germline, CDR1 ENHRY and CDR2 SYGVKD. The CDR3 extends over 17 amino acids. CDR3 in DNA: TGTGCCATCAGTGCCGTTAAGGTCCCTAGCTCCTACAATGAGCAGTTCTTC. Translated, it gives CAISAVKVPSSYNEQFF.

The chain is built from TRBV5-1 and TRBJ2-1; TRBD2 agrees at 8 bases. This CDR3 has 18 residues. V was clipped by 3 bases and J by 0 bases; unmatched bases: 11. The germline V gene has CDR1 SGHRS and CDR2 YFSETQ. This CDR3 reads CASSWRSTGGNSYNEQFF. The CDR3 nucleotides are TGCGCCAGCAGCTGGAGAAGTACGGGGGGGAACTCCTACAATGAGCAGTTCTTC.

This clonotype was recorded a few times. The gene calls are TRBV14 and TRBJ2-1; a weak D match, TRBD2 (5 bases). V was clipped by 3 bases and J by 2 bases, with 11 bases between them. The germline CDR1 and CDR2 sequences are SGHDN and FVKESK. This CDR3 contains 15 residues. The CDR3 region is CASSQGGSAYNEQFF. CDR3 coding DNA: TGTGCCAGCAGCCAGGGCGGGTCGGCCTACAATGAGCAGTTCTTC.

As to this clonotype: At one end, the junction sequence differs from germline, possibly due to a read error. The chain links TRBV5-1 to TRBJ1-6; no definite D call. The CDR3 spans 17 residues. CDR1 SGHRS and CDR2 YFSETQ come from the germline V gene. The CDR3 spells CVSSLGPQYSYNSPLHF. The CDR3 bases are TGCGTCAGCAGCTTGGGCCCCCAGTACTCCTATAATTCACCCCTCCACTTT. Using reference TRBV5-1 and TRBJ1-6 for the parts outside the CDR3, the full variable domain is KAGVTQTPRYLIKTRGQQVTLSCSPISGHRSVSWYQQTPGQGLQFLFEYFSETQRNKGNFPGRFSGRQFSNSRSEMNVSTLELGDSALYLCVSSLGPQYSYNSPLHFGNGTRLTVT.

V usage is TRBV11-2 and J usage is TRBJ2-2, with 8 nucleotides matching TRBD1. V trimming: 5 bases; J trimming: 15 bases; junction bases outside the gene matches: 17. Germline-derived CDR1 and CDR2 are SGHAT and FQNNGV. This CDR3 region has 15 residues. CDR3 amino acids: CASSPTGGRTGKLFF. Written as DNA, the CDR3 is TGTGCCAGCAGCCCAACAGGGGGAAGGACCGGGAAGTTGTTTTTT.

This clonotype was found a few times. This chain connects TRBV5-1 to TRBJ2-3; 15 nucleotides align to TRBD2. The CDR3 totals 16 residues. V shed 4 bases and J 9 bases; nucleotides not matched to a gene: 9. Germline CDR1 and CDR2: SGHRS and YFSETQ. The CDR3 bases are TGCGCCAGCAGCCCGGGGGGACTAGCGGGGGGAGGAACGCAGTATTTT. Amino acid sequence: CASSPGGLAGGGTQYF.

Only a few counts were recorded for this clonotype. The chain has TRBV6-5 and TRBJ2-5, with no clear D. V was clipped by 1 base and J by 5 bases, with 8 bases between them. CDR1 MNHEY and CDR2 SVGAGI come from the germline V gene. The length of the CDR3 is 13 residues. CDR3 sequence (DNA): TGTGCCAGCAGTTACTGGGTGGGTGAGACCCAGTACTTC. Translating gives CASSYWVGETQYF.

The rearrangement joins TRBV3-1 to TRBJ2-5; TRBD2 matches at 7 bases. CDR1 and CDR2 (germline): LGHDT, YNNKEL (reference sequence). The CDR3 runs to 14 residues. V shed 9 bases, J shed 3 bases, and the junction held 10 bases outside the gene matches. The CDR3 DNA sequence: TGTGCCAGTAACACGGGAGGCCGTGAAGAGACCCAGTACTTC. This sequence encodes CASNTGGREETQYF.

V and J are TRBV29-1 and TRBJ2-7; maybe TRBD1 (6 bases). Per the germline V gene, CDR1 is SQVTM and CDR2 is ANQGSEA. The CDR3 spans 14 residues. Trimming shortened V by 3 bases and J by 4 bases, and 16 bases separated the two germline ends. The CDR3 nucleotides read TGCAGCGTTGACGGTGAAACAGGGCAATACGAGCAGTACTTC. This gives the protein CSVDGETGQYEQYF.